This TCR beta chain was recorded in a study of control samples from healthy donors and cancer patients. Generated by immunoSEQ multiplex PCR, the TCRdb table keeps only in-frame clones and is missing some. Here the sample spans 130,000 or so clones, 88% being singletons. Only one count was recorded for this clone. CDR1 and CDR2 (germline): SGHRS, YFSETQ. The CDR3 consists of 16 residues. V dropped 0 bases and J dropped 0; count of bases not matched to a gene: 2. This clonotype originated in a man in his forties or fifties in good health. V is TRBV5-1 and J is TRBJ1-3, with 8 positions matching TRBD1. The sequenced material came from blood. CDR3 sequence: CASSLGQGSSGNTIYF. The CDR3 DNA follows: TGCGCCAGCAGCTTGGGACAGGGGTCCTCTGGAAACACCATATATTTT.